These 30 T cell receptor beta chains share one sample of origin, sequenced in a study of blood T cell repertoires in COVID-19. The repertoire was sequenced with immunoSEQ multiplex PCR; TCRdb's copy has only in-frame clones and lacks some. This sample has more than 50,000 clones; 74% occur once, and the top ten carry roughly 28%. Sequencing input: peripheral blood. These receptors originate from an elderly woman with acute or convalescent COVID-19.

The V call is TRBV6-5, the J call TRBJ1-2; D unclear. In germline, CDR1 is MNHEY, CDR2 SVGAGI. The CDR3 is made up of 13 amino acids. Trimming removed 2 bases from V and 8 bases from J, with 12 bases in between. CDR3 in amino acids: CASSYTSGRGYTF. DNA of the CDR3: TGTGCCAGCAGTTACACGTCGGGGAGGGGCTACACCTTC.

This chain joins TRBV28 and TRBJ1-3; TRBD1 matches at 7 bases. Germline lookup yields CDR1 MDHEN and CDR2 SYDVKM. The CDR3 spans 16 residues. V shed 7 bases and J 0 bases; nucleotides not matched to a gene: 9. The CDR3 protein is CASNPGGLYSGNTIYF. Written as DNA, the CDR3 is TGTGCCAGCAACCCAGGGGGTCTGTACTCTGGAAACACCATATATTTT.

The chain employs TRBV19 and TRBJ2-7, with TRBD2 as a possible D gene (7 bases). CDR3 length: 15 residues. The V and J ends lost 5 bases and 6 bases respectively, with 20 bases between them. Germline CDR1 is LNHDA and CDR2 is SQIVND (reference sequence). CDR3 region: CASSGPGRGLSEQYF. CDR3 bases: TGTGCCAGTAGTGGCCCGGGGCGGGGGCTAAGCGAGCAGTACTTC. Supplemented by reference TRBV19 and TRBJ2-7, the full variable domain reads DGGITQSPKYLFRKEGQNVTLSCEQNLNHDAMYWYRQDPGQGLRLIYYSQIVNDFQKGDIAEGYSVSREKKESFPLTVTSAQKNPTAFYLCASSGPGRGLSEQYFGPGTRLTVT.

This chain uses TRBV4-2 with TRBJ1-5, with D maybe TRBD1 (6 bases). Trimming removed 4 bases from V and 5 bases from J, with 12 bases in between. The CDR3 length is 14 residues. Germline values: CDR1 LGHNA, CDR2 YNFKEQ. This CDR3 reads CASSPRGGYQPQHF. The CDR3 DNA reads TGTGCCAGCAGCCCCAGGGGTGGGTATCAGCCCCAGCATTTT.

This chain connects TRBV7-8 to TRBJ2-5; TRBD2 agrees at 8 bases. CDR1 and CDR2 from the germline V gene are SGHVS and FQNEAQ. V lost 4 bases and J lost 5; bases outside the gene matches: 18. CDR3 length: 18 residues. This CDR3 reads CASSSIARGGGLRETQYF. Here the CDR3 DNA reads TGTGCCAGCAGCTCCATAGCTCGGGGCGGGGGGCTTAGGGAGACCCAGTACTTC.

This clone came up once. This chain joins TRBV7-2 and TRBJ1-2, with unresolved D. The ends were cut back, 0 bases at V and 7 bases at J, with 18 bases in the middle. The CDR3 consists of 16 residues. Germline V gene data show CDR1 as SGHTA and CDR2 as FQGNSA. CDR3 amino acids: CASSLAAPGSPSGYTF. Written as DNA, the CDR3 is TGTGCCAGCAGCTTAGCGGCGCCAGGAAGCCCGAGTGGCTACACCTTC. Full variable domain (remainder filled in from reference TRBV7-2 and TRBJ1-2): GAGVSQSPSNKVTEKGKDVELRCDPISGHTALYWYRQSLGQGLEFLIYFQGNSAPDKSGLPSDRFSAERTGGSVSTLTIQRTQQEDSAVYLCASSLAAPGSPSGYTFGSGTRLTVV.

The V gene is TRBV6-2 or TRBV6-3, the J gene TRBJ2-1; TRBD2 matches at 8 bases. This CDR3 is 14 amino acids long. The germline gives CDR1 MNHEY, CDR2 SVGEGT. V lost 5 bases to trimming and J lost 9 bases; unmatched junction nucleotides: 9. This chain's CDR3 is CASSVGLVRLEQFF. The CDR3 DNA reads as TGTGCCAGCAGTGTGGGACTAGTAAGGCTTGAGCAGTTCTTC.

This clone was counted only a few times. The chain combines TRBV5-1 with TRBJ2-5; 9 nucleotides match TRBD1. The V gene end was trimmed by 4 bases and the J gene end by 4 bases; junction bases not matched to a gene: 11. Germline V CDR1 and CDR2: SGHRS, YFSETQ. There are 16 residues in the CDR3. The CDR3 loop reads CASSPGGGQGRETQYF. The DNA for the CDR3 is TGCGCCAGCAGCCCGGGGGGCGGACAGGGGAGAGAGACCCAGTACTTC.

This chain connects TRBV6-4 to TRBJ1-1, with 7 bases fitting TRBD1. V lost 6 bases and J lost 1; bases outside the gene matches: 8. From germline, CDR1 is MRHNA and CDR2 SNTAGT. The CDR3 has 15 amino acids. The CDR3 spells CASRDEGAANTEAFF. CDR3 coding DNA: TGTGCCAGCAGGGACGAGGGGGCGGCGAACACTGAAGCTTTCTTT.

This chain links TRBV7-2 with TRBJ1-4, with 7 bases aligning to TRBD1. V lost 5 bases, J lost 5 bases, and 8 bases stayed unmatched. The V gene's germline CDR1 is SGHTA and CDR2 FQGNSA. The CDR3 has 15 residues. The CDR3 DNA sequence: TGTGCCAGCAGCCCCAACAGGGGCGGAAATGAAAAACTGTTTTTT. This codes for CASSPNRGGNEKLFF.

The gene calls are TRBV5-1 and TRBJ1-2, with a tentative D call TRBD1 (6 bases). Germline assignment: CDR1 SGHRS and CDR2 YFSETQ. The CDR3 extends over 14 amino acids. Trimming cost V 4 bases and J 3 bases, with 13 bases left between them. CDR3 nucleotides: TGCGCCAGCAGCGTACAGGGTGAAGACTATGGCTACACCTTC. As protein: CASSVQGEDYGYTF. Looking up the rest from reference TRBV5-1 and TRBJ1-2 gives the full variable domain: KAGVTQTPRYLIKTRGQQVTLSCSPISGHRSVSWYQQTPGQGLQFLFEYFSETQRNKGNFPGRFSGRQFSNSRSEMNVSTLELGDSALYLCASSVQGEDYGYTFGSGTRLTVV.

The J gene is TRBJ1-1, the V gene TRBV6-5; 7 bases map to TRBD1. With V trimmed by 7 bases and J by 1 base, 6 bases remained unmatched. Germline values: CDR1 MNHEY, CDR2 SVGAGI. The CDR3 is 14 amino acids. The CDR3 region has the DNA TGTGCCAGCAACTCCGGGACAGAGAACACTGAAGCTTTCTTT. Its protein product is CASNSGTENTEAFF.

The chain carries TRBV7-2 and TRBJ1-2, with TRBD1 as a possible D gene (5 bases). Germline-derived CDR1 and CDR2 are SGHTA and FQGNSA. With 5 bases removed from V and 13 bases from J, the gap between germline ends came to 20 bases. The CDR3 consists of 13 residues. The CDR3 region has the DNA TGTGCCAGCAGCACCACGTGGCCAGGGTCTACCACCTTC. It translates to CASSTTWPGSTTF.

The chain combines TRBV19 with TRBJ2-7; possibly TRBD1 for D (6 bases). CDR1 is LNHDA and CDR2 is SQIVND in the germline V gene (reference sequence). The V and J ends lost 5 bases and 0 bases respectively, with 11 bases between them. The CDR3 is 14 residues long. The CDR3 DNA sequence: TGTGCCAGTAGTCGGACAGAGATCTCCTACGAGCAGTACTTC. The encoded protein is CASSRTEISYEQYF.

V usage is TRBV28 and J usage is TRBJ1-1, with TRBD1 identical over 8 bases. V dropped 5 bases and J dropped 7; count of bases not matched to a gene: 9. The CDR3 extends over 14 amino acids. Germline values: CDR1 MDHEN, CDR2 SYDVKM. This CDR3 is CASSTTQGASEAFF. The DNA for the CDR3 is TGTGCCAGCAGTACGACGCAGGGGGCTAGTGAAGCTTTCTTT.

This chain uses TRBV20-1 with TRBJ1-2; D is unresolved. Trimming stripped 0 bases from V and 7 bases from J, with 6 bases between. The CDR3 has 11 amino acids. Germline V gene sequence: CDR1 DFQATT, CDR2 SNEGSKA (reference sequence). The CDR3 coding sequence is TGCAGTGCTAGAGATCGAGTTGGCTACACCTTC. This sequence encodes CSARDRVGYTF.

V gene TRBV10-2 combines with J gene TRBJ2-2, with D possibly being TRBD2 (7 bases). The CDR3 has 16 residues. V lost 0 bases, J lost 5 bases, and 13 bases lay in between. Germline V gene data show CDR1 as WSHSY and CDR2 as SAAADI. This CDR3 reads CASSESGGRVTGELFF. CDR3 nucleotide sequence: TGCGCCAGCAGTGAGTCGGGGGGGCGCGTAACCGGGGAGCTGTTTTTT.

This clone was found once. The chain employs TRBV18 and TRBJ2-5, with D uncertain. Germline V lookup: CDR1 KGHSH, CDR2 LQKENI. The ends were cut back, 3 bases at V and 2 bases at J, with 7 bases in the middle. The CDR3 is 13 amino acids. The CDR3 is CASSPSSQETQYF. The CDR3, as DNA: TGTGCCAGCTCACCTAGCTCACAAGAGACCCAGTACTTC.

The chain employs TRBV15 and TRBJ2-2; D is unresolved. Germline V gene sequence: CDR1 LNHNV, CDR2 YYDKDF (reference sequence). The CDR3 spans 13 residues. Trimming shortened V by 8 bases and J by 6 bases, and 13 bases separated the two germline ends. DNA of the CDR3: TGTGCCACCCGAGGCGATTGGTCCGGGGAGCTGTTTTTT. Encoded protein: CATRGDWSGELFF.

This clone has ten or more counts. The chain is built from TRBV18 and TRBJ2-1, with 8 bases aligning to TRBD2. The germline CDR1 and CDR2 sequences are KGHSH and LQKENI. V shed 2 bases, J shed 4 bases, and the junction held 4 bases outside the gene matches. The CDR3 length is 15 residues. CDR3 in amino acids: CASSPLTSAYNEQFF. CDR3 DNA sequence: TGTGCCAGCTCACCATTGACTAGCGCTTACAATGAGCAGTTCTTC.

The CDR3 loop is CASSFPRGDLTDTQYF. The DNA of the CDR3 is TGTGCCAGCAGTTTTCCCCGCGGGGATCTCACAGATACGCAGTATTTT. The gene calls are TRBV28 and TRBJ2-3; tentatively, D is TRBD2 (6 bases). This CDR3 spans 16 amino acids. Germline V gene data show CDR1 as MDHEN and CDR2 as SYDVKM. Deletions cut 3 bases from V and 2 bases from J, with 15 bases between.

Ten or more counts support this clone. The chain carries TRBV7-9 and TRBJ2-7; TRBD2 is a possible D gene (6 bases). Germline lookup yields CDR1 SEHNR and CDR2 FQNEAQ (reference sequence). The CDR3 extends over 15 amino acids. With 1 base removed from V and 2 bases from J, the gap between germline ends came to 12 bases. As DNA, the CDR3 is TGTGCCAGCAGCTTAGGATGGGAGGAAACCTACGAGCAGTACTTC. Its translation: CASSLGWEETYEQYF.

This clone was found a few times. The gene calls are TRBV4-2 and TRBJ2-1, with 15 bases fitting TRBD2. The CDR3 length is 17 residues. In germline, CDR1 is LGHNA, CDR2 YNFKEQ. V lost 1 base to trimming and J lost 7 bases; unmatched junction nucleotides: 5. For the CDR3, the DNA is TGTGCCAGCAGCCAAGGAGGCGGGACTAGCGGGAGGAATGAGCAGTTCTTC. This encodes CASSQGGGTSGRNEQFF.

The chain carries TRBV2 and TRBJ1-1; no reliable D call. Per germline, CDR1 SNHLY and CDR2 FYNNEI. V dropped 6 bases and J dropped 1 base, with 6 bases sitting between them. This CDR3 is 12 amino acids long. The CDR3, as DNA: TGTGCCAGCAGGTACGGGAACACTGAAGCTTTCTTT. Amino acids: CASRYGNTEAFF.

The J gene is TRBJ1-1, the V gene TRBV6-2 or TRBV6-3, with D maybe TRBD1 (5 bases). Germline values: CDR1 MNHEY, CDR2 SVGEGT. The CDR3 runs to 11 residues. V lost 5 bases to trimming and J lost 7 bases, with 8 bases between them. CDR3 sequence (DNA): TGTGCCAGCAGTCGTCAGGGTGAAGCTTTCTTT. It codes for CASSRQGEAFF.

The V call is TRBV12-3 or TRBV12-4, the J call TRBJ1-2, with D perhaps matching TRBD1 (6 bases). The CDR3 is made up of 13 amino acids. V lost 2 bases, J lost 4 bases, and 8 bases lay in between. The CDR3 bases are TGTGCCAGCAGTTTACAGGGGAGCTATGGCTACACCTTC. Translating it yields CASSLQGSYGYTF.

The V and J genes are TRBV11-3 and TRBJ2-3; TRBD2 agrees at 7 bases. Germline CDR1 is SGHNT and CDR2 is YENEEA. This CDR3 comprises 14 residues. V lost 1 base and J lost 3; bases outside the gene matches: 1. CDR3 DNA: TGTGCCAGCAGCTTAGGACTAGCTACAGATACGCAGTATTTT. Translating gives CASSLGLATDTQYF.

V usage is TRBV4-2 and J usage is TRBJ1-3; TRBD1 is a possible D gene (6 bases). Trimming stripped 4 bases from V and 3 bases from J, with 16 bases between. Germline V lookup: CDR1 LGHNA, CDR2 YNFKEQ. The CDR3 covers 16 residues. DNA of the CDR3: TGTGCCAGCAGCCTGGAGGACAGCCCCTTTGGAAACACCATATATTTT. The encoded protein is CASSLEDSPFGNTIYF.

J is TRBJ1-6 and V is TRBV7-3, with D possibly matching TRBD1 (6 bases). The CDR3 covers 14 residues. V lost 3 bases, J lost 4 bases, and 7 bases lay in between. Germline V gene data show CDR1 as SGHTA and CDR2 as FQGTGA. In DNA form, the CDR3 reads TGTGCCAGCAGCTTGCAGGGGTATAATTCACCCCTCCACTTT. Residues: CASSLQGYNSPLHF.

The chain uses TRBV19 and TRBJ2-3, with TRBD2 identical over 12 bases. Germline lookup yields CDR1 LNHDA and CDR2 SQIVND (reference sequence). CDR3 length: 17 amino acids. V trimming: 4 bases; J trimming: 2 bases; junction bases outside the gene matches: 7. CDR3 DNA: TGTGCCAGTAGTAGGAGGACTAGCGGGGACTTCACAGATACGCAGTATTTT. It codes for CASSRRTSGDFTDTQYF.